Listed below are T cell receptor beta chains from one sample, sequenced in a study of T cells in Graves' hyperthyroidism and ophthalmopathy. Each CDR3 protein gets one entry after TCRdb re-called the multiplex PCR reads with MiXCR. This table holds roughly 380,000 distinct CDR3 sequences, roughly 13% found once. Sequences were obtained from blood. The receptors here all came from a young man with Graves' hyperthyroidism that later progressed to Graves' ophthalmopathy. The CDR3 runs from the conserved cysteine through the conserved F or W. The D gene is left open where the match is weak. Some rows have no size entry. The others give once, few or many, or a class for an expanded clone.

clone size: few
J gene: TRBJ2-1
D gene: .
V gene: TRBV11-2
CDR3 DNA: TGTGCCAGCAGCCAACCGCCGGGCAGGTTATTGTTCTTC
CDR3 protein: CASSQPPGRLLFF

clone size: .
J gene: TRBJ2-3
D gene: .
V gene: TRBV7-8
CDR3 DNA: TGTGCCAGCAGCCGGTGGGGGGTCACAGATACGCAGTATTTT
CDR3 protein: CASSRWGVTDTQYF

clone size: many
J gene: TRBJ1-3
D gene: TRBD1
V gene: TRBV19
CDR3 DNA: TGTGCCAGCCGGGACAGGGGCTCTGGAAACACCATATATTTT
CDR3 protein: CASRDRGSGNTIYF

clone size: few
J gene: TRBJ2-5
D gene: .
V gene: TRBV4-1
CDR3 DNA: TGCGCCAGCAGCCAAGGTGACATGCTGTACCAAGAGACCCAGTACTTC
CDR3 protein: CASSQGDMLYQETQYF

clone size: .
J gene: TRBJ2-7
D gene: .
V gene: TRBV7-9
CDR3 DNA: TGTGCCAGCAGCCTATCGACAGAAGGGGTACTATACGAGCAGTACTTC
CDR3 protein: CASSLSTEGVLYEQYF

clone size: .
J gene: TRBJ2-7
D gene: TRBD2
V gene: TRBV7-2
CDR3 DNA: TGTGCCAGCAGCTTCGCTCAACTAGCGCCAACCTACGAGCAGTACTTC
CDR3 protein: CASSFAQLAPTYEQYF

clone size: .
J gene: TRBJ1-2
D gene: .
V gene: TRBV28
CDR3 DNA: TGTGCCAGCCGGGACGGGACTTACTACACCTTC
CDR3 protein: CASRDGTYYTF

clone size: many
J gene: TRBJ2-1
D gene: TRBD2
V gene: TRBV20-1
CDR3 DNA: TGCAGTACACCTCCGGGACTAGCGGGTGTCTCCGGTAACAATGAGCAGTTCTTC
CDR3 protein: CSTPPGLAGVSGNNEQFF

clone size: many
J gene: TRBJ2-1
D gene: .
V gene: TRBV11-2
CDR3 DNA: TGTGCCAGCCGGTGGGGACCCGAGCAGTTCTTC
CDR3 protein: CASRWGPEQFF

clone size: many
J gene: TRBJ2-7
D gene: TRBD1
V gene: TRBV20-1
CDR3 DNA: TGCAGTGCTAGCGGACAGGGTGGGTTCTACGAGCAGTACTTC
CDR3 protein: CSASGQGGFYEQYF

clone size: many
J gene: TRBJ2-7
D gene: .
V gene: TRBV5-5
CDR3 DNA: TGTGCCAGCAGCTTTGTGGGGGACTCCTACGAGCAGTACTTC
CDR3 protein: CASSFVGDSYEQYF

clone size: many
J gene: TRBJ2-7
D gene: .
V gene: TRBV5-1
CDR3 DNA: TGCGCCAGCAGGGATTTGGGGGCATTCAAGCAGTACTTC
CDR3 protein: CASRDLGAFKQYF

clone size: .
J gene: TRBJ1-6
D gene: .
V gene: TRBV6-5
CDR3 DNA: TGTGCCAGCAGTTTAAAGGCGACGCCTTCACCCCTCCACTTT
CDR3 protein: CASSLKATPSPLHF

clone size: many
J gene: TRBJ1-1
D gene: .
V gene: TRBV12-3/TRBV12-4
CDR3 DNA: TGTGCCAGCAGACGGGGGAACACTGAAGCTTTCTTT
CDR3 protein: CASRRGNTEAFF

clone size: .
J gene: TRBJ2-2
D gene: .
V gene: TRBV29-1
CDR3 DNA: TGCAGCGAGAGAGGGGGAGGGGGCGGGGAGCTGTTTTTT
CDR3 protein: CSERGGGGGELFF

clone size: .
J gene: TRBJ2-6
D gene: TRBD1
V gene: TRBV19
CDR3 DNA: TGTGCCAGTAGTACCGGAACAGGGGGTCAGGCTTCTGGGGCCAACGTCCTGACTTTC
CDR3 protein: CASSTGTGGQASGANVLTF

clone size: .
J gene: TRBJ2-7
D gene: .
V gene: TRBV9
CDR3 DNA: TGTGCCAGCAGCGTTGACATGCGGTTCTACGAGCAGTACTTC
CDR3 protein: CASSVDMRFYEQYF

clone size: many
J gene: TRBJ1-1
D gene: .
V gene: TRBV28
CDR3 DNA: TGTGCCAGCAGTTTTATTGAGACAATGAACACTGAAGCTTTCTTT
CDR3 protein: CASSFIETMNTEAFF

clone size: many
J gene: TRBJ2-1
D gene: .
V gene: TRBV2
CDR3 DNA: TGTGCCAGCACCCGGGGCCACTACAATGAGCAGTTCTTC
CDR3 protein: CASTRGHYNEQFF

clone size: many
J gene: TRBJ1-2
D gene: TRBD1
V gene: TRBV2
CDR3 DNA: TGTGCCAGCAGAGGGACAGGGTGGTTCAGTACGGGCTACACCTTC
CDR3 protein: CASRGTGWFSTGYTF

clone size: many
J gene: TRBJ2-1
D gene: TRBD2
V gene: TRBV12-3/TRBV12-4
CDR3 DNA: TGTGCCAGCAGGGTAGCGGGCTTCTACAATGAGCAGTTCTTC
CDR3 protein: CASRVAGFYNEQFF

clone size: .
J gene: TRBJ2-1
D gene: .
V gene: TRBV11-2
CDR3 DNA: TGTGCCAGCAGCCGGGGTTCCTCCTACAATGAGCAGTTCTTC
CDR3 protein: CASSRGSSYNEQFF

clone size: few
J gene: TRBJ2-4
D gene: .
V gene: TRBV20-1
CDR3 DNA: TGCAGTGCCAGGACTAATCGCAAAAACATTCAGTACTTC
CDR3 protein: CSARTNRKNIQYF

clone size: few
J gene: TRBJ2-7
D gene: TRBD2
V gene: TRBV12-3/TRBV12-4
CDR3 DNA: TGTGCCAGCAGTTCCTATAGCGGGGGGAGCTCCTACGAGCAGTACTTC
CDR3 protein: CASSSYSGGSSYEQYF

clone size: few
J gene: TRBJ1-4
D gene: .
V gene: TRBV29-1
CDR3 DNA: TGCAGCGTTGAGGGGACGGCTAATGAAAAACTGTTTTTT
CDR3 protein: CSVEGTANEKLFF

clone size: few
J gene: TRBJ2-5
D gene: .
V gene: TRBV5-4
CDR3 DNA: TGTGCCAGCAGCTTGGGGGGAGAAAGGGCAGAGACCCAGTACTTC
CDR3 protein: CASSLGGERAETQYF

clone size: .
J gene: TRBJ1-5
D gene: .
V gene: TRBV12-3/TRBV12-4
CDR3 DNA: TGTGCCAGCAGCCAGACACTGAGCAATCAGCCCCAGCATTTT
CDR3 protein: CASSQTLSNQPQHF

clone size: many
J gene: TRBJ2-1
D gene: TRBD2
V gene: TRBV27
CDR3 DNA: TGTGCCAGCAGTTTAATGAGGACTAGCGATGAGCAGTTCTTC
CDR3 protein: CASSLMRTSDEQFF

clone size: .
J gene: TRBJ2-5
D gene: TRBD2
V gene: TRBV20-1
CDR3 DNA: TGCAGTGCTAACCCGCCTGCGGGGGGGCTAGGTTGGATTCAGAAGACCCAGTACTTC
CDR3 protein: CSANPPAGGLGWIQKTQYF